A single sample is the source of the 16 T cell receptor beta chains below, sequenced in a study of technical replicates of blood from a few donors. Sequencing was performed with immunoSEQ multiplex PCR; in TCRdb, only in-frame clones are kept and a portion is missing. The sample records 75,000 to 100,000 clones, around 94% being singletons. The sequenced material came from T cells isolated from PBMCs. These receptor sequences come from a human donor in good health.

The chain carries TRBV30 and TRBJ2-6, with D possibly matching TRBD1 (6 bases). This CDR3 spans 15 amino acids. The germline CDR1 and CDR2 sequences are GTSNPN and SVGIG (reference sequence). Trimming took off 5 bases at V and 0 bases at J, with 11 bases between the two ends. This CDR3 is CAWHWTASGANVLTF. The CDR3 DNA reads as TGTGCCTGGCATTGGACAGCCTCTGGGGCCAACGTCCTGACTTTC.

A single count supports this clone. The CDR3 loop reads CASSWTGEPYEQYF. The CDR3 coding sequence is TGTGCCAGCAGTTGGACAGGGGAGCCTTACGAGCAGTACTTC. The chain recombines TRBV28 with TRBJ2-7; 9 bases map to TRBD1. Looked up from germline, CDR1 is MDHEN and CDR2 is SYDVKM. Unmatched junction bases numbered 5, after V lost 4 bases and J lost 4 bases. The CDR3 totals 14 residues. The complete variable domain, with remaining parts taken from reference TRBV28 and TRBJ2-7, reads DVKVTQSSRYLVKRTGEKVFLECVQDMDHENMFWYRQDPGLGLRLIYFSYDVKMKEKGDIPEGYSVSREKKERFSLILESASTNQTSMYLCASSWTGEPYEQYFGPGTRLTVT.

The count of this clone is one. The chain has TRBV19 and TRBJ2-7; D is unresolved. The CDR3 runs to 15 residues. Germline V gives CDR1 LNHDA, CDR2 SQIVND (reference sequence). Trimming removed 5 bases from V and 0 bases from J, with 14 bases in between. The CDR3 DNA is TGTGCCAGTAGTTTAGGCCCCTCCAGCTCCTACGAGCAGTACTTC. This translates into CASSLGPSSSYEQYF.

Details on this clone: Other DNA sequences in this sample translate to the same CDR3. This chain uses TRBV27 with TRBJ2-7; 7 bases align to TRBD1. CDR1 and CDR2 from the germline V gene are MNHEY and SMNVEV (reference sequence). This CDR3 has 13 residues. V was clipped by 2 bases and J by 3 bases; unmatched bases: 1. CDR3 in DNA: TGTGCCAGCAGTTTAAACAGGGGCTACGAGCAGTACTTC. As protein: CASSLNRGYEQYF.

The chain links TRBV29-1 to TRBJ2-2; TRBD2 might be the D (5 bases). CDR1 and CDR2 (germline): SQVTM, ANQGSEA. The CDR3 extends over 13 amino acids. The V and J ends lost 3 bases and 5 bases respectively, with 10 bases between them. The CDR3 is CSVEVGVTGELFF. CDR3 nucleotide sequence: TGCAGCGTTGAGGTCGGGGTTACCGGGGAGCTGTTTTTT.

V is TRBV21-1 and J is TRBJ1-1; TRBD1 is the table's D call and was not checked against the DNA. TRBV21-1 is termed a pseudogene. This CDR3 is 14 amino acids long. This chain's CDR3 is CASSNLQGASEAFF. For the CDR3, the DNA is TGTGCCAGCAGCAATTTACAGGGGGCGAGCGAAGCTTTCTTT.

CDR3: CASSTGSNQPQHF. Here the CDR3 DNA reads TGTGCCAGCAGTACAGGTAGCAATCAGCCCCAGCATTTT. The rearrangement uses TRBV6-5 and TRBJ1-5; a weak D match, TRBD1 (5 bases). Between the trimmed V and J ends, which lost 5 bases and 0 bases, there was a span of 5 bases. Per germline, CDR1 MNHEY and CDR2 SVGAGI. This CDR3 region has 13 residues.

V is TRBV9 and J is TRBJ1-1; a possible D gene is TRBD1 (5 bases). Germline V gene sequence: CDR1 SGDLS, CDR2 YYNGEE. The CDR3 length is 13 residues. The V end lost 1 base, the J end lost 5 bases, and 9 bases lay between the germline ends. CDR3 residues: CASSVQGSTEAFF. CDR3 in DNA: TGTGCCAGCAGCGTACAGGGTTCTACTGAAGCTTTCTTT.

The rearrangement joins TRBV6-5 to TRBJ2-7; D unresolved. CDR1 is MNHEY and CDR2 is SVGAGI in the germline V gene. The CDR3 spans 14 residues. Between the trimmed V and J ends, which lost 2 bases and 4 bases, there was a span of 12 bases. CDR3 loop: CASSYGVPTYEQYF. The CDR3 coding sequence is TGTGCCAGCAGTTACGGAGTTCCAACTTACGAGCAGTACTTC.

The gene calls are TRBV10-2 and TRBJ2-1; 7 bases are a match to TRBD2. The J segment lost 3 bases and the V segment lost 6 bases, leaving 8 bases of the junction unmatched. The CDR3 runs 15 residues. CDR1 and CDR2 (germline): WSHSY, SAAADI. The CDR3 sequence: CASRAPGGSYNEQFF. CDR3 in DNA: TGCGCCAGCAGGGCCCCTGGCGGGAGCTACAATGAGCAGTTCTTC.

Points on this clone: An end of the junction does not agree with germline; a read error may underlie this. The chain couples TRBV19 to TRBJ1-2; unclear D gene. CDR1 and CDR2 (germline): LNHDA, SQIVND (reference sequence). The CDR3 has 13 residues. The CDR3 nucleotides read TGTGCCAGTAGTGTAGACGGTGACTATGGCTACACCTTC. It translates to CASSVDGDYGYTF.

The chain couples TRBV11-2 to TRBJ2-2, with 8 bases that match TRBD2. Germline V gene lookup returns CDR1 SGHAT and CDR2 FQNNGV. Trimming took 1 base from V and 6 from J; bases not matched to a gene: 7. This CDR3 is 16 amino acids long. Written as DNA, the CDR3 is TGTGCCAGCAGCTTAGCCCAGCGGGAGATATCCGGGGAGCTGTTTTTT. It translates to CASSLAQREISGELFF.

The rearrangement links TRBV4-1 to TRBJ2-1, with 9 bases lining up with TRBD2. V dropped 4 bases and J dropped 8; count of bases not matched to a gene: 9. This CDR3 has 15 residues. The germline gives CDR1 MGHRA, CDR2 YSYEKL. CDR3 sequence reads: CASSRVKTSGDEQFF. CDR3 sequence (DNA): TGCGCCAGCAGCCGAGTAAAGACTAGCGGTGATGAGCAGTTCTTC.

The chain uses TRBV7-9 and TRBJ2-7, with 11 nucleotides matching TRBD2. The CDR3 spans 14 residues. V shed 3 bases, J shed 3 bases, and the junction held 1 base outside the gene matches. Germline CDR1 and CDR2: SEHNR and FQNEAQ (reference sequence). The CDR3 DNA reads TGTGCCAGCAGCTTTGGGACTAGCGGCTACGAGCAGTACTTC. Translation: CASSFGTSGYEQYF.

The chain is built from TRBV6-5 and TRBJ1-1; 10 bases are a match to TRBD1. The CDR3 is made up of 14 amino acids. J lost 6 bases, V lost 2 bases, and 3 bases had no gene match. Germline V CDR1 and CDR2: MNHEY, SVGAGI. The CDR3 DNA sequence: TGTGCCAGCAGTTACCCCGGGACAGGGGCTGAAGCTTTCTTT. As protein: CASSYPGTGAEAFF.

The genes are TRBV7-9 and TRBJ1-2; 10 bases fit TRBD1. The V segment lost 8 bases and the J segment 4 bases; nucleotides outside the gene matches: 10. The germline V gene has CDR1 SEHNR and CDR2 FQNEAQ (reference sequence). The CDR3 runs to 15 residues. CDR3 sequence: CASLGQGPLFYGYTF. The CDR3 coding sequence is TGTGCCAGCTTGGGACAGGGGCCTTTATTCTATGGCTACACCTTC.